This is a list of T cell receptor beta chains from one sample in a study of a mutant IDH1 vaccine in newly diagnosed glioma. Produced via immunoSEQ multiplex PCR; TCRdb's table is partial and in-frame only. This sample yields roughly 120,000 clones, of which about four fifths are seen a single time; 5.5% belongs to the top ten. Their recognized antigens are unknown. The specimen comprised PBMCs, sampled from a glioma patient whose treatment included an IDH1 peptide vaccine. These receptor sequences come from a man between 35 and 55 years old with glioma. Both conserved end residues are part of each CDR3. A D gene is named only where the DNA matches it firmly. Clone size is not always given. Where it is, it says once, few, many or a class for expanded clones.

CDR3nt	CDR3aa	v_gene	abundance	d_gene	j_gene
TGTGCCAGCAGTTGGGGACAGGGGCGATTCAATCAGCCCCAGCATTTT	CASSWGQGRFNQPQHF	TRBV28	.	TRBD1	TRBJ1-5
TGTGCCAGCAGCCGGGGACAGGGGGTCTATGGCTACACCTTC	CASSRGQGVYGYTF	TRBV7-9	.	TRBD1	TRBJ1-2
TGTGCCAGCACCTCGTTGATCGACGAGCAGTACTTC	CASTSLIDEQYF	TRBV6-5	once	.	TRBJ2-7
TGTGCCAGCAGAGCAGGGTCCTACGAGCAGTACTTC	CASRAGSYEQYF	TRBV2	few	.	TRBJ2-7
TGTGCCAGCAGTACCTGGACAGGGGGGAATGAAAAACTGTTTTTT	CASSTWTGGNEKLFF	TRBV6-6	.	TRBD1	TRBJ1-4
TGTGCCAGCAGAGGACAGACGGCCAATGAGCAGTTCTTC	CASRGQTANEQFF	TRBV25-1	.	.	TRBJ2-1
TGTGCCAGCAGCTTGGAGGGGGCAGTACCGTACTTC	CASSLEGAVPYF	TRBV5-4	.	TRBD1	TRBJ2-4
TGCGCCAGCAGCACGGGCAGGGACAGGGGTGAAAAACTGTTTTTT	CASSTGRDRGEKLFF	TRBV5-1	.	TRBD1	TRBJ1-4
TGTGCCAGCAGTGTTGGGCGGGCGGGGGCGAGCGGCGAGACCCAGTACTTC	CASSVGRAGASGETQYF	TRBV6-1	.	.	TRBJ2-5
TGCGCCAGCAGTGAGGCTCTGGGGGGCGCGGGTTACGAGCAGTACTTC	CASSEALGGAGYEQYF	TRBV10-1	.	.	TRBJ2-7
TGTGCCAGCAGCCACCCGACAGGGGCCAATTCACCCCTCCACTTT	CASSHPTGANSPLHF	TRBV11-2	.	TRBD1	TRBJ1-6
TGTGCCAGCAGTCTCGACAGGGCCTACGAGCAGTACTTC	CASSLDRAYEQYF	TRBV27	.	TRBD1	TRBJ2-7
TGTGCCAGCAGTTACGGGGCTAGCGGGGGCAATGAGCAGTTCTTC	CASSYGASGGNEQFF	TRBV6-5	.	TRBD2	TRBJ2-1
TGTGCCAGCAGCCCCAAGGCAGGAAACACTGAAGCTTTCTTT	CASSPKAGNTEAFF	TRBV7-9	.	.	TRBJ1-1
TGTGCCAGCAGTGCCCCCGGACAGGGCTCAAACATTCAGTACTTC	CASSAPGQGSNIQYF	TRBV6-5	.	TRBD1	TRBJ2-4
TGTGCCAGCAGTGAGTACAACTATGGCTACACCTTC	CASSEYNYGYTF	TRBV6-1	.	.	TRBJ1-2
TGTGCCAGCAGCCCCTTCGCGGGAGGTCAGCCCCAGCATTTT	CASSPFAGGQPQHF	TRBV7-2	.	.	TRBJ1-5
TGTGCCATCAGTGGGGGGACGAGCTCTGGAAACACCATATATTTT	CAISGGTSSGNTIYF	TRBV10-3	.	.	TRBJ1-3
TGTGCCAGCAGCTTCGGGTATGGCTACACCTTC	CASSFGYGYTF	TRBV7-2	few	.	TRBJ1-2
TGTGCCAGCAGTGGGGGAGGAGGCATCAATCAGCCCCAGCATTTT	CASSGGGGINQPQHF	TRBV2	.	.	TRBJ1-5
TGTGCCAGCAGCCCCCGTGGGGCCCGGATGAACACTGAAGCTTTCTTT	CASSPRGARMNTEAFF	TRBV7-9	.	.	TRBJ1-1
TGTGCCTGGAGTCCAGGGGAGTTGGCTGGCTACACCTTC	CAWSPGELAGYTF	TRBV30	.	.	TRBJ1-2
TGCGCCAGCAGCTTCCCGAACACTGAAGCTTTCTTT	CASSFPNTEAFF	TRBV5-1	.	.	TRBJ1-1
TGTGCCAGCAGCTTCGGGCCCGTCGGGAGGTCTTCCTACGAGCAGTACTTC	CASSFGPVGRSSYEQYF	TRBV5-4	.	TRBD2	TRBJ2-7
TGTGCCAGCAGCTTAGCCCCGGGAGGGGCGATGACTGAAGCTTTCTTT	CASSLAPGGAMTEAFF	TRBV7-2	.	.	TRBJ1-1
TGCAGCGTGGAGGAGGGGGTGGAGACCCAGTACTTC	CSVEEGVETQYF	TRBV29-1	once	.	TRBJ2-5
TGTGCCACGAGGATGGTAAACACCGGGGAGCTGTTTTTT	CATRMVNTGELFF	TRBV10-3	.	.	TRBJ2-2
TGCAGCGTGGAACCGAATGAGCAGTTCTTC	CSVEPNEQFF	TRBV29-1	.	.	TRBJ2-1
TGTGCCAGCAGCGTTGGGGCTAGCGGGAGGAACAATGAGCAGTTCTTC	CASSVGASGRNNEQFF	TRBV9	.	TRBD2	TRBJ2-1
TGTGCCAGCAGCCAAGGAGGGACTAACACTGAAGCTTTCTTT	CASSQGGTNTEAFF	TRBV5-4	.	.	TRBJ1-1
TGTGCCAGCGGGGGCTACTACAATGAGCAGTTCTTC	CASGGYYNEQFF	TRBV6-5	.	.	TRBJ2-1
TGTGCCATCACTGGGGACAGGGGGCGCAGGACTGAAGCTTTCTTT	CAITGDRGRRTEAFF	TRBV10-3	.	TRBD1	TRBJ1-1
TGCGCCAGCAGCTTAGCAGGACAGCTCTATGGCTACACCTTC	CASSLAGQLYGYTF	TRBV5-1	.	.	TRBJ1-2
TGCGCCAGCAGCTTGGCGGGGATGGGGAAGATAACTGAAGCTTTCTTT	CASSLAGMGKITEAFF	TRBV5-1	.	.	TRBJ1-1
TGTGCCAGCAGCGCGGGGCTTCTCCATCCCCGTTATGGCTACACCTTC	CASSAGLLHPRYGYTF	TRBV7-9	.	.	TRBJ1-2
TGCGCCAGCAGTGACCACATCCTACGGAGCACTGAAGCTTTCTTT	CASSDHILRSTEAFF	TRBV10-2	.	.	TRBJ1-1
TGTGCCACCAGCAGTGAAATACAGAAGTCCTACGAGCAGTACTTC	CATSSEIQKSYEQYF	TRBV15	.	.	TRBJ2-7
TGTGCCAGCAGCGAAACTAGCGGGAAGAACACCGGGGAGCTGTTTTTT	CASSETSGKNTGELFF	TRBV5-4	.	TRBD2	TRBJ2-2
TGTGCTAGTGGTTTGGGTACCGGTGGAAATACGCAGTATTTT	CASGLGTGGNTQYF	TRBV12-5	.	.	TRBJ2-3
TGTGCCAGCAGTTCAGGCCCCTACGAGCAGTACTTC	CASSSGPYEQYF	TRBV2	.	.	TRBJ2-7
TGTGCCGTCTCTAGCGGGGGGGCCGTAAGTACAGATACGCAGTATTTT	CAVSSGGAVSTDTQYF	TRBV9	once	TRBD2	TRBJ2-3
TGTGCCAGCAGCTTAGGACGGTCAACCGACTATGGCTACACCTTC	CASSLGRSTDYGYTF	TRBV7-9	.	.	TRBJ1-2
TGTGCCAGCAGCCAATCGGCGGTGAACACTGAAGCTTTCTTT	CASSQSAVNTEAFF	TRBV16	.	.	TRBJ1-1